The next 27 T cell receptor beta chains were all read from a single sample in a study of control samples from healthy donors and cancer patients. Clones were read by immunoSEQ multiplex PCR, and TCRdb kept only the in-frame ones, dropping some. In the table there are roughly 50,000 clones, less than 95% of which are singletons. Sequenced: blood. These receptors came from a young man in good health.

This clone was seen once. V usage is TRBV6-2 or TRBV6-3 and J usage is TRBJ2-1, with 10 bases aligning to TRBD1. Germline assignment: CDR1 MNHEY and CDR2 SVGEGT. The CDR3 extends over 15 amino acids. V was pared by 5 bases and J by 4 bases, with 5 bases of the junction left unmatched. CDR3 sequence reads: CASSQTGQGYNEQFF. CDR3 in DNA: TGTGCCAGCAGTCAAACGGGACAGGGGTACAATGAGCAGTTCTTC.

V and J are TRBV5-4 and TRBJ1-6; D may be TRBD1 (6 bases). Germline CDR1 and CDR2: SGHNT and YYREEE (reference sequence). V lost 4 bases and J 9 bases, leaving 17 bases between the germline ends. The CDR3 has 15 residues. In DNA, the CDR3 is TGTGCCAGCAGCAAGGGGGATACAGGGTTTTCACCCCTCCACTTT. This codes for CASSKGDTGFSPLHF.

The genes are TRBV6-1 and TRBJ1-2, with D perhaps TRBD1 (5 bases). The CDR3 sequence is 16 residues long. Trimming cost V 0 bases and J 4 bases, with 15 bases left between them. Per the germline V gene, CDR1 is MNHNS and CDR2 is SASEGT. CDR3 sequence (DNA): TGTGCCAGCAGTGAAGCGCATAGGGGAGTTTCCTATGGCTACACCTTC. Translating it yields CASSEAHRGVSYGYTF.

V and J are TRBV5-6 and TRBJ1-1, with no clear D. The CDR3 totals 15 residues. Germline V gene lookup returns CDR1 SGHDT and CDR2 YYEEEE. V lost 0 bases, J lost 8 bases, and 17 bases lay in between. In DNA form, the CDR3 reads TGTGCCAGCAGCTTGGCCCAGACCAGAATCCGAGAAGCTTTCTTT. Translated, it gives CASSLAQTRIREAFF.

The chain couples TRBV10-3 to TRBJ2-6; D is unresolved. Germline CDR1 reads ENHRY; CDR2 reads SYGVKD. V lost 3 bases and J 0 bases, leaving 3 bases between the germline ends. The CDR3 is made up of 14 amino acids. The CDR3 DNA reads TGTGCCATCAGTGACAGCTCTGGGGCCAACGTCCTGACTTTC. Translating gives CAISDSSGANVLTF.

This chain joins TRBV30 and TRBJ1-1, with TRBD1 identical over 11 bases. Germline V gives CDR1 GTSNPN, CDR2 SVGIG (reference sequence). J lost 6 bases, V lost 2 bases, and 5 bases had no gene match. The CDR3 totals 14 residues. CDR3 loop: CAWSIGQGAAEAFF. CDR3 DNA: TGTGCCTGGAGTATAGGACAGGGGGCCGCTGAAGCTTTCTTT.

V is TRBV4-3 and J is TRBJ1-2; possible D gene TRBD1, 5 bases. Trimming shortened V by 0 bases and J by 2 bases, and 16 bases separated the two germline ends. Germline CDR1 reads LGHNA; CDR2 reads YSLEER. CDR3 length: 17 amino acids. The CDR3 DNA follows: TGCGCCAGCAGCCAAGATTTCGGGGGTTCTATCAACTATGGCTACACCTTC. Translated, it gives CASSQDFGGSINYGYTF.

This clone has just a few counts. V and J are TRBV5-1 and TRBJ2-5, with 10 positions matching TRBD2. Germline trimming cut 0 bases from V and 4 bases from J; bases unmatched to any gene: 6. The CDR3 spans 16 residues. Germline V gene sequence: CDR1 SGHRS, CDR2 YFSETQ. Here the CDR3 reads CASSLETSGKGETQYF. The CDR3 nucleotides read TGCGCCAGCAGCTTGGAAACTAGCGGGAAGGGAGAGACCCAGTACTTC.

The chain has TRBV7-9 and TRBJ1-2; unclear D gene. Per the germline V gene, CDR1 is SEHNR and CDR2 is FQNEAQ (reference sequence). Trimming took 3 bases from V and 2 from J, leaving 7 bases between them. The CDR3 sequence is 13 residues long. The CDR3 spells CASSFGPNYGYTF. Here the CDR3 DNA reads TGTGCCAGCAGCTTTGGGCCAAACTATGGCTACACCTTC.

The rearrangement uses TRBV5-1 and TRBJ1-6, with TRBD1 identical over 7 bases. CDR1 and CDR2 from the germline V gene are SGHRS and YFSETQ. The CDR3 consists of 18 residues. After removal of 4 bases from V and 0 bases from J, the junction contained 10 bases not matched to a gene. The CDR3 sequence is CASSGTVGPSSYNSPLHF. CDR3 nucleotides: TGCGCCAGCAGCGGGACAGTGGGACCGAGCTCCTATAATTCACCCCTCCACTTT.

The chain employs TRBV6-5 and TRBJ1-1; D is perhaps TRBD1 (6 bases). The V gene's germline CDR1 is MNHEY and CDR2 SVGAGI. Trimming removed 6 bases from V and 6 bases from J, with 14 bases in between. The CDR3 runs 13 residues. CDR3 residues: CASSLQRGAEAFF. The CDR3 DNA sequence: TGTGCCAGCAGCCTACAAAGGGGGGCTGAAGCTTTCTTT.

This chain uses TRBV6-5 with TRBJ1-1; D perhaps matches TRBD1 (5 bases). V lost 8 bases and J lost 5, with 18 bases in between. The germline CDR1 and CDR2 sequences are MNHEY and SVGAGI. This CDR3 comprises 14 residues. CDR3 loop: CASGRDDGLTEAFF. The CDR3 DNA sequence: TGTGCCAGCGGCAGGGATGACGGCTTAACTGAAGCTTTCTTT.

This rearrangement joins TRBV27 to TRBJ1-6; TRBD1 aligns across 8 bases. This CDR3 contains 16 residues. Germline CDR1 reads MNHEY; CDR2 reads SMNVEV (reference sequence). Unmatched junction bases numbered 6, after V lost 3 bases and J lost 5 bases. The CDR3 region has the DNA TGTGCCAGCAGTTTCATAGGACAGGGAGATAATTCACCCCTCCACTTT. Residues: CASSFIGQGDNSPLHF.

The rearrangement links TRBV27 to TRBJ1-2; D remains ambiguous. Germline V gene sequence: CDR1 MNHEY, CDR2 SMNVEV (reference sequence). V was clipped by 5 bases and J by 7 bases, with 14 bases between them. The CDR3 has 13 amino acids. The CDR3 nucleotides are TGTGCCAGCAGTCCCCGAGGAGTCTCTGGCTACACCTTC. Translating gives CASSPRGVSGYTF.

The chain is built from TRBV27 and TRBJ1-6; D is possibly TRBD1 (6 bases). CDR1 MNHEY and CDR2 SMNVEV come from the germline V gene (reference sequence). The CDR3 has 15 residues. With 2 bases removed from V and 8 bases from J, the gap between germline ends came to 13 bases. CDR3 in DNA: TGTGCCAGCAGTTTAGAGGACAGCCAGTATTCACCCCTCCACTTT. The encoded protein is CASSLEDSQYSPLHF.

The chain uses TRBV19 and TRBJ2-5; TRBD1 agrees at 7 bases. The CDR3 is 14 residues long. The junction had 3 bases not matched to a gene; V was cut back by 4 bases and J by 1 base. Germline CDR1 reads LNHDA; CDR2 reads SQIVND (reference sequence). CDR3 sequence: CASSTGTAQETQYF. The CDR3 nucleotides read TGTGCCAGTAGTACTGGGACAGCCCAAGAGACCCAGTACTTC.

This chain uses TRBV9 with TRBJ2-6, with 9 bases matching TRBD2. Looked up from germline, CDR1 is SGDLS and CDR2 is YYNGEE. The CDR3 covers 19 residues. The V gene end was trimmed by 3 bases and the J gene end by 2 bases; junction bases not matched to a gene: 12. In nucleotides, the CDR3 is TGTGCCAGCAGCGCCGGTGGGGTAGCGGGAGAGGCTGGGGCCAACGTCCTGACTTTC. Translating gives CASSAGGVAGEAGANVLTF. The full variable domain, its missing parts supplied by reference TRBV9 and TRBJ2-6, is DSGVTQTPKHLITATGQRVTLRCSPRSGDLSVYWYQQSLDQGLQFLIQYYNGEERAKGNILERFSAQQFPDLHSELNLSSLELGDSALYFCASSAGGVAGEAGANVLTFGAGSRLTVL.

The gene calls are TRBV3-1 (or the pseudogene TRBV3-2) and TRBJ1-5; the match to TRBD1 covers 9 bases. Germline assignment: CDR1 LGHDT and CDR2 YNNKEL (reference sequence). CDR3 length equals 15 residues. J lost 7 bases, V lost 1 base, and 5 bases had no gene match. The CDR3 DNA reads TGTGCCAGCAGCCAAGCGGGACAGGGAAGGCAGCCCCAGCATTTT. Residues: CASSQAGQGRQPQHF.

This chain's CDR3 is CSVQPLGTEAFF. For the CDR3, the DNA is TGCAGCGTTCAGCCTCTCGGCACTGAAGCTTTCTTT. The chain carries TRBV29-1 and TRBJ1-1; D gene ambiguous. V dropped 5 bases and J dropped 4 bases, with 11 bases sitting between them. This CDR3 is 12 amino acids long. Germline loops: CDR1 SQVTM, CDR2 ANQGSEA.

J is TRBJ1-5 and V is TRBV9, with D possibly TRBD1 on 5 matching bases. V was pared by 0 bases and J by 8 bases, with 12 bases between. Per the germline V gene, CDR1 is SGDLS and CDR2 is YYNGEE. CDR3 length: 14 residues. This CDR3 is CASSVGGTGKPQHF. CDR3 nucleotides: TGTGCCAGCAGCGTAGGAGGGACCGGAAAGCCCCAGCATTTT.

V and J are TRBV18 and TRBJ1-2; 7 bases fit TRBD1. Per the germline V gene, CDR1 is KGHSH and CDR2 is LQKENI. CDR3 size: 15 residues. With V trimmed by 3 bases and J by 1 base, 5 bases remained unmatched. The CDR3 sequence: CASSPADRLNYGYTF. As DNA, the CDR3 is TGTGCCAGCTCACCCGCGGACAGGCTTAACTATGGCTACACCTTC.

This chain links TRBV3-1 (or the pseudogene TRBV3-2) with TRBJ2-2; 10 nucleotides align to TRBD2. J lost 0 bases, V lost 7 bases, and 8 bases had no gene match. The CDR3 length is 17 residues. Germline V gene data show CDR1 as LGHDT and CDR2 as YNNKEL (reference sequence). The CDR3 bases are TGTGCCAGCACCCCGACTAGCGGGCGCGCGAACACCGGGGAGCTGTTTTTT. It yields the protein CASTPTSGRANTGELFF.

The V and J genes are TRBV10-3 and TRBJ2-1; D possibly corresponds to TRBD2 (5 bases). V dropped 10 bases and J dropped 9 bases, with 16 bases sitting between them. Germline assignment: CDR1 ENHRY and CDR2 SYGVKD. The length of the CDR3 is 12 residues. CDR3 nucleotides: TGTGCCACTTCGGTGGGAGAGGGTGAGCAGTTCTTC. Its protein product is CATSVGEGEQFF.

This chain joins TRBV5-1 and TRBJ1-2, with D maybe TRBD1 (6 bases). The CDR3 covers 17 residues. The V gene's germline CDR1 is SGHRS and CDR2 YFSETQ. The germline V and J ends were trimmed by 0 bases and 5 bases, with 20 bases remaining between them. The CDR3 loop is CASSLAGIQQGSYGYTF. CDR3 nucleotides: TGCGCCAGCAGCTTGGCAGGAATACAGCAGGGGTCATATGGCTACACCTTC. Drawing the rest from reference TRBV5-1 and TRBJ1-2, the complete variable domain is KAGVTQTPRYLIKTRGQQVTLSCSPISGHRSVSWYQQTPGQGLQFLFEYFSETQRNKGNFPGRFSGRQFSNSRSEMNVSTLELGDSALYLCASSLAGIQQGSYGYTFGSGTRLTVV.

The rearrangement uses TRBV28 and TRBJ1-5; 9 nucleotides align to TRBD1. Germline values: CDR1 MDHEN, CDR2 SYDVKM. CDR3 length equals 15 residues. J gave up 2 bases and V 5 bases, and 4 bases lay outside the gene matches. CDR3 nucleotides: TGTGCCAGCAGTACAGGGGGCGGCGGCAATCAGCCCCAGCATTTT. It encodes CASSTGGGGNQPQHF.

The chain has TRBV11-3 and TRBJ2-7, with D hard to call. The ends were cut back, 1 base at V and 7 bases at J, with 8 bases in the middle. The CDR3 consists of 12 residues. From germline, CDR1 is SGHNT and CDR2 YENEEA. In nucleotides, the CDR3 is TGTGCCAGCAGCTTAGGACTTGGGGAGCAGTACTTC. This encodes CASSLGLGEQYF.

V gene TRBV6-5 combines with J gene TRBJ1-1; D is undetermined. Germline-derived CDR1 and CDR2 are MNHEY and SVGAGI. The V end lost 6 bases, the J end lost 4 bases, and 9 bases lay between the germline ends. This CDR3 is built from 12 residues. The CDR3 region is CASRGLGTEAFF. CDR3 DNA sequence: TGTGCCAGCAGAGGGTTAGGCACTGAAGCTTTCTTT.